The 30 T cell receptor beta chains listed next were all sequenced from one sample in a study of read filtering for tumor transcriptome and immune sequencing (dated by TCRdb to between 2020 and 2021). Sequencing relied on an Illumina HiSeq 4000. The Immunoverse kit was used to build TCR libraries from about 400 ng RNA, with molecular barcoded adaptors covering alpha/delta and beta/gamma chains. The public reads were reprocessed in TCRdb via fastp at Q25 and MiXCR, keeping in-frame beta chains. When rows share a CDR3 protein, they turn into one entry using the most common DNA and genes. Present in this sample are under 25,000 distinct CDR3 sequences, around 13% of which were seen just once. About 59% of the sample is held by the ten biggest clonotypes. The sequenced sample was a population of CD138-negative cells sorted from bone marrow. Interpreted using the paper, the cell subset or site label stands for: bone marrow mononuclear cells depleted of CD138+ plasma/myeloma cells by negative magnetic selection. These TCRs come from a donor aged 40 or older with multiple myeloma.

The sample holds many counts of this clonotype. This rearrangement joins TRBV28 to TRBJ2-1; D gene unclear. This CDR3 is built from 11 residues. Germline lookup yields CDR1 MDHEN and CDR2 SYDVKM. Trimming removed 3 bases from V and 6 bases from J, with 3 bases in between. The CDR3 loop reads CASSFFNEQFF. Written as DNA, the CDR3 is TGTGCCAGCAGTTTTTTCAATGAGCAGTTCTTC.

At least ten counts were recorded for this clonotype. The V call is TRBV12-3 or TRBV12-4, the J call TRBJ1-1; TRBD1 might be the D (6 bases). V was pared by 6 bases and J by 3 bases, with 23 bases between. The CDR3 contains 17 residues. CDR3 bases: TGTGCCAGCAGCACTCCCCGGGTAGGGAGGGGGGACACTGAAGCTTTCTTT. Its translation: CASSTPRVGRGDTEAFF.

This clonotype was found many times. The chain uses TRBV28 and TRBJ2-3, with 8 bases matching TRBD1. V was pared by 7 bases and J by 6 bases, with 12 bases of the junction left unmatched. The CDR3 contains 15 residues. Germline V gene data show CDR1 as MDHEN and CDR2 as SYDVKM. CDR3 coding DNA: TGTGCCAGCAAACTCCGGACAGGGAATTTGGATACGCAGTATTTT. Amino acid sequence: CASKLRTGNLDTQYF.

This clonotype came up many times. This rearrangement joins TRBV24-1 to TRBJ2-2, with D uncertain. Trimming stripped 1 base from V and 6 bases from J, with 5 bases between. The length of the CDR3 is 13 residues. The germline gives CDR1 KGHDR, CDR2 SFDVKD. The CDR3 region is CATSDFSPGELFF. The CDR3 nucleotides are TGTGCCACCAGTGATTTCTCCCCCGGGGAGCTGTTTTTT.

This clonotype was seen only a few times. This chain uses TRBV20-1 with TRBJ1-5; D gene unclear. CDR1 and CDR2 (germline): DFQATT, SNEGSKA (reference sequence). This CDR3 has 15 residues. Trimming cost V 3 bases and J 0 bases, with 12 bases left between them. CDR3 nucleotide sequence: TGCAGTGCTAGGGGGAGGGCCTATAGCAATCAGCCCCAGCATTTT. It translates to CSARGRAYSNQPQHF.

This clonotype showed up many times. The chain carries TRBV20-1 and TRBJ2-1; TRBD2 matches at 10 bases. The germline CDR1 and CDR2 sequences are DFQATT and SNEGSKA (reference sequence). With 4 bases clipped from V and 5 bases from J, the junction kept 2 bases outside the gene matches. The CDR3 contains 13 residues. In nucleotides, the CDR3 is TGCAGTGCTACCGGGACTAGCGACAATGAGCAGTTCTTC. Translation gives CSATGTSDNEQFF.

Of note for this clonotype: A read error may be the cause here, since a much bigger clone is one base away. CDR3 DNA: TGTGCCAGCAGCCAAAACCACCAGGGGGAAAAGACCCAGTACTTC. Its translation: CASSQNHQGEKTQYF. The chain employs TRBV14 and TRBJ2-5; 7 bases map to TRBD1. This CDR3 contains 15 residues. The germline gives CDR1 SGHDN, CDR2 FVKESK. Losses at the gene ends were 2 bases for V and 6 bases for J; bases not matched to a gene: 9.

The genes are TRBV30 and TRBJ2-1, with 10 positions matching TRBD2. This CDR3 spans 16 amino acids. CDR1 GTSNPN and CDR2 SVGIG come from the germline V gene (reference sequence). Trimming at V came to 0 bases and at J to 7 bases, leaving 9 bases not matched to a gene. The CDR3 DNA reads TGTGCCTGGAGTGTACAGGAAATAGCGGGAGGTAATGAGCAGTTCTTC. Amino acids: CAWSVQEIAGGNEQFF.

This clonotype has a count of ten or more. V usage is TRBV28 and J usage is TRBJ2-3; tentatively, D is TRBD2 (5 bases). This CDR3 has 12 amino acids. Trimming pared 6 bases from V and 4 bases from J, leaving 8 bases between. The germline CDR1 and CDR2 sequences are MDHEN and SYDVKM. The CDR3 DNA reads TGTGCCAGCAGCCAAGCGGCAGATACGCAGTATTTT. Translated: CASSQAADTQYF.

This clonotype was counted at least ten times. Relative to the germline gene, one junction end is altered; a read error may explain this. The CDR3: CASSPRTGRTDF. The CDR3 DNA follows: TGTGCCAGCAGTCCCCGGACAGGGAGGACGGACTTC. The chain combines TRBV28 with TRBJ2-7; TRBD1 matches 8 bases. CDR1 MDHEN and CDR2 SYDVKM come from the germline V gene. The CDR3 is 12 residues long.

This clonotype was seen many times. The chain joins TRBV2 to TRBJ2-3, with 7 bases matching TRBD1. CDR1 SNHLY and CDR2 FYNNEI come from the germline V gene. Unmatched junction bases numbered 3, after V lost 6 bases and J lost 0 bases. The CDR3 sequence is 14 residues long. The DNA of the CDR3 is TGTGCCAGCAGAGGGACAGCTAGCACAGATACGCAGTATTTT. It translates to CASRGTASTDTQYF. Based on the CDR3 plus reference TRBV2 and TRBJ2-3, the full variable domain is EPEVTQTPSHQVTQMGQEVILRCVPISNHLYFYWYRQILGQKVEFLVSFYNNEISEKSEIFDDQFSVERPDGSNFTLKIRSTKLEDSAMYFCASRGTASTDTQYFGPGTRLTVL.

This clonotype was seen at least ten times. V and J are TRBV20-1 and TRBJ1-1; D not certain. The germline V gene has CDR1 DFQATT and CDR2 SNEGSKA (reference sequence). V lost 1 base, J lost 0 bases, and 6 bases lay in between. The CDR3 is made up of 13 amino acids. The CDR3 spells CSARGQLNTEAFF. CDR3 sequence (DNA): TGCAGTGCTAGAGGCCAGTTGAACACTGAAGCTTTCTTT.

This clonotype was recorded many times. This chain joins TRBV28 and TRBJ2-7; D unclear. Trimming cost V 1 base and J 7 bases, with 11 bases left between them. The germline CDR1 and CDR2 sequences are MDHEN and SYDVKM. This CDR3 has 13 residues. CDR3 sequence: CASSLSRPWEQYF. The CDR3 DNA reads TGTGCCAGCAGTTTATCCCGACCTTGGGAGCAGTACTTC.

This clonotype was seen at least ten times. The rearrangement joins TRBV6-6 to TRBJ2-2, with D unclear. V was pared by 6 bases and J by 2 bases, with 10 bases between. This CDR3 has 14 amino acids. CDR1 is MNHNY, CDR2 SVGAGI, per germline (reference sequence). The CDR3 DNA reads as TGTGCCAGCAGAAGGACCGACAACACCGGGGAGCTGTTTTTT. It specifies CASRRTDNTGELFF.

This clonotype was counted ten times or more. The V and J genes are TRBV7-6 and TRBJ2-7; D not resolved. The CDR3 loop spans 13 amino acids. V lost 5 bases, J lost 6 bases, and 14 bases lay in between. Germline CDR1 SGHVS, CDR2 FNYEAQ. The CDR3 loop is CASSTNGVSEQYF. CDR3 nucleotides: TGTGCCAGCAGCACCAACGGTGTGAGCGAGCAGTACTTC.

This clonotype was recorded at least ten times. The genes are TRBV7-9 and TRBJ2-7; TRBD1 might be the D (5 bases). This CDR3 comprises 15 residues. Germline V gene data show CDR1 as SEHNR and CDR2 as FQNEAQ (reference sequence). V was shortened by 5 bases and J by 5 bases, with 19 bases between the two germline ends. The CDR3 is CASSPPQGSLHEQYF. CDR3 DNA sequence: TGTGCCAGCAGCCCTCCCCAGGGATCCCTCCACGAGCAGTACTTC.

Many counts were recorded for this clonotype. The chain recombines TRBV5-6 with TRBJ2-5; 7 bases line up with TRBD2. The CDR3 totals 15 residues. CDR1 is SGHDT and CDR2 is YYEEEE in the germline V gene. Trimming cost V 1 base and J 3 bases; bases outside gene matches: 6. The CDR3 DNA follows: TGTGCCAGCAGCTTGCTTAGCGGGCCCGAAGAGACCCAGTACTTC. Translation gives CASSLLSGPEETQYF.

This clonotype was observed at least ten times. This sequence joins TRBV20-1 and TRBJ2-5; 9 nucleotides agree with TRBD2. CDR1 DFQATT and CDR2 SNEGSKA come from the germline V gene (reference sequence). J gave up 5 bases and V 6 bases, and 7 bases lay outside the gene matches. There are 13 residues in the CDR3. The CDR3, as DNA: TGCAGTGCCAGGGGGACTAGCTTGGAGACCCAGTACTTC. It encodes CSARGTSLETQYF.

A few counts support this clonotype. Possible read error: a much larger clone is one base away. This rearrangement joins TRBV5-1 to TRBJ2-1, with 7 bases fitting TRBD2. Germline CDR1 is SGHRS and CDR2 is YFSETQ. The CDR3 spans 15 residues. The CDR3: CASSLGGSHYNELFF. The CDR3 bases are TGCGCCAGCAGCTTGGGCGGGAGCCACTACAATGAGCTGTTCTTC.

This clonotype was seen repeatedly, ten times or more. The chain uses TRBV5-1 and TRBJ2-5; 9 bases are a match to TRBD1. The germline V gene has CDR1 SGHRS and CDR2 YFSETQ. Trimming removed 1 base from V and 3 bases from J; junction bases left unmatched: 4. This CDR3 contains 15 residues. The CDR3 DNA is TGCGCCAGCAGCTTGTCAACAGGGGGCAAAGAGACCCAGTACTTC. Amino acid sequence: CASSLSTGGKETQYF.

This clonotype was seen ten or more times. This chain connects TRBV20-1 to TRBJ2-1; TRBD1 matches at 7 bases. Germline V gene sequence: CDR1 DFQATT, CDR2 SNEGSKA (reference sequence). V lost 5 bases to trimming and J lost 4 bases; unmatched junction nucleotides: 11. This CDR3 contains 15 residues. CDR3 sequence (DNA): TGCAGTGCTCGCAAGACAGGGATCTCTTACAATGAGCAGTTCTTC. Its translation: CSARKTGISYNEQFF.

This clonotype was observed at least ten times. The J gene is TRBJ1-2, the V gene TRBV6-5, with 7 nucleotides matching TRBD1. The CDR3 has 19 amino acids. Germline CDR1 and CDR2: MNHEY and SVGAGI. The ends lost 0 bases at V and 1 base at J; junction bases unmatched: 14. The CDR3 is CASSYSPDRNILFNYGYTF. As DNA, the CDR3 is TGTGCCAGCAGTTACTCCCCGGACAGGAATATCCTTTTTAACTATGGCTACACCTTC.

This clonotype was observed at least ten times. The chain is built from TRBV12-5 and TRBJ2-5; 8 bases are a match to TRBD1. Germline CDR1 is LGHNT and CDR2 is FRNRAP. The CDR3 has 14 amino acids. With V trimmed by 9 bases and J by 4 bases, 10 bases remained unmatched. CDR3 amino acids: CASAGQGGPETQYF. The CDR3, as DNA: TGTGCTAGCGCCGGACAGGGTGGTCCAGAGACCCAGTACTTC.

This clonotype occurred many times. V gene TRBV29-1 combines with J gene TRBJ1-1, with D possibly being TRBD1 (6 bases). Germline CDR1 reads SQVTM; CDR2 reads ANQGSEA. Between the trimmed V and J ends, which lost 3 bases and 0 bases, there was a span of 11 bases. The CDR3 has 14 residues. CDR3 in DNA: TGCAGCGTTGACCCAGGGGAAATGAACACTGAAGCTTTCTTT. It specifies CSVDPGEMNTEAFF.

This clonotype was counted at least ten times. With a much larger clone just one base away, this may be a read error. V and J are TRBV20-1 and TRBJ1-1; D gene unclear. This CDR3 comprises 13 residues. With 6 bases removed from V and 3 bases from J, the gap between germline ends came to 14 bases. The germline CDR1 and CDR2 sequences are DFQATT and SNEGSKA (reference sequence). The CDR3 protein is CSAEETEDTEAFF. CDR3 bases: TGCAGTGCGGAAGAAACAGAGGACACTGAAGCTTTCTTT.

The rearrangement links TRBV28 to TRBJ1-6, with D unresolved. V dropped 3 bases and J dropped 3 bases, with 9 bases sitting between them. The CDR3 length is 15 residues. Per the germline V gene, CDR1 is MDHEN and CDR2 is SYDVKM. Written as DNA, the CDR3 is TGTGCCAGCAGTTTTCGAGGGAGCTATAATTCACCCCTCCACTTT. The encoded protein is CASSFRGSYNSPLHF.

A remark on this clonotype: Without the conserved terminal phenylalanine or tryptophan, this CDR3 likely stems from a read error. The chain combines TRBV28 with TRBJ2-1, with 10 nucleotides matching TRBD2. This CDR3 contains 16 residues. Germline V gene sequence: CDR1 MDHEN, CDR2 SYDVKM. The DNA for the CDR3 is TGTGCTAGCAGTTTACTCAGGCTAGCGGGAGACAATGAGCAGTTCCTC. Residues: CASSLLRLAGDNEQFL.

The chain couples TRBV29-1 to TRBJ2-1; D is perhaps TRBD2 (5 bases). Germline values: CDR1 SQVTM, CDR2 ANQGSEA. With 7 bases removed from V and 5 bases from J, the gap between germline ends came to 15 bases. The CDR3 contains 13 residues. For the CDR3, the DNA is TGCAGCGGGTCTCCCGGAGGAAACAATGAGCAGTTCTTC. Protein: CSGSPGGNNEQFF.

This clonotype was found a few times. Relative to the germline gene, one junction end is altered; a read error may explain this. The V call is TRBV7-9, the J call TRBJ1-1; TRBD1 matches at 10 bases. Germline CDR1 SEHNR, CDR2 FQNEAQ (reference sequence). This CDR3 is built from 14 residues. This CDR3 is CASSLTTGGWRAFF. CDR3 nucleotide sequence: TGTGCCAGCAGCTTAACGACAGGGGGCTGGAGAGCTTTTTTT.

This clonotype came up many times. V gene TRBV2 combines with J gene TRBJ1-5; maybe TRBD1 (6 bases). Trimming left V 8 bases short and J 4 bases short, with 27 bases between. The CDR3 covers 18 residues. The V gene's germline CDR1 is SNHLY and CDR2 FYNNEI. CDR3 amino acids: CASGILTKGGSRNQPQHF. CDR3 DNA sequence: TGTGCCAGCGGGATCCTAACTAAAGGGGGATCTAGGAATCAGCCCCAGCATTTT.